This T cell receptor (beta chain) is from a study of control samples from healthy donors and cancer patients. Method: immunoSEQ multiplex PCR; TCRdb's copy keeps in-frame clones and lacks some. This table holds 150,000 to 200,000 clones. Germline V CDR1 and CDR2: MGHRA, YSYEKL. Trimming cost V 4 bases and J 8 bases, with 14 bases left between them. This CDR3 is built from 13 residues. This chain connects TRBV4-1 to TRBJ1-2; a possible D gene is TRBD1 (6 bases). Sequencing was performed on blood. The sequence came from a young woman in good health. The CDR3 is CASSRASGEGYTF. CDR3 nucleotide sequence: TGCGCCAGCAGCCGTGCCTCAGGGGAGGGCTACACCTTC.